Below, one T cell receptor beta chain is given with its context. This clonotype was found a few times. There is no known antigen for this receptor. It has no much larger one-base neighbor in the sample; base qualities were not kept. Reads for this sample came from an Illumina HiSeq 1500. TCRdb reprocessed the public reads (quality trimming at Q25 with fastp, clone calling with MiXCR) and kept in-frame beta chains. Under each unique CDR3 protein, matching rows form one entry showing the most common genes and DNA. The sample has 80,000 or so distinct CDR3 sequences on record, 35% to 50% of them singletons. Of the sample, approximately 93% falls within the top ten clones. Interpreted using the paper, the treatment or condition label stands for: in vitro stimulation with specific CMV peptide epitopes to enrich CMV-specific T cells. This specimen belongs to a study of T cell repertoires in cytomegalovirus infection (dated by TCRdb to about 2019). Notes on the research overall: Alongside well-studied HLA-B-restricted epitopes, the peptide stimulations were aimed at recently identified HLA-C-restricted CMV epitopes, whose presentation resists viral immunomodulation. Donor HLA type was relevant to the analysis, as public TCR beta signatures indicated carriage of CMV infection together with the matching HLA type.

The CDR3 spans 17 residues, from the cysteine through the phenylalanine. Only the CDR3 DNA is retained, 51 bases long and in frame from the first base. Taken from the germline V gene, the CDR1 and CDR2 loops are SGHTA and FQGNSA. At the junction V is shortened by 4 bases and J by 1 base; bases outside the gene matches: 10. General findings and caveats noted by the study authors: The ex vivo response was dominated by HLA-C-restricted CMV-specific TCR beta clonotypes, and the single most frequent clonotype in two of eight donors was supplied by these HLA-C-restricted clonotypes. In both this cohort and an independent cohort of 352 donors, the cumulative frequency of public TCR beta family members distinguished carriers of CMV infection plus the relevant HLA type.

The starting material was CD8+ T cells from cultured PBMCs, obtained from culture after CMV antigen stimulation. This sequence originates from a human donor in good health (CMV status not recorded). Some clones in this sample may be carry-over from other donors' samples. The chain joins TRBV7-2 to TRBJ2-3, with 8 junctional bases fitting TRBD2. The nucleotides read TGTGCCAGCAGCTCCAGTTGGCCAGCGGGGGGCACAGATACGCAGTATTTT. Translated, it gives CASSSSWPAGGTDTQYF.